The 19 T cell receptor beta chains presented below share a single source sample, sequenced in a study of blood T cell repertoires in COVID-19. TCRdb keeps only in-frame clones here, not all; method: immunoSEQ multiplex PCR. The sample shows under 400,000 clones, almost 90% of them seen only once. Sequencing was carried out using PBMCs or T cells enriched from blood (not recorded which). The receptors shown here come from a woman in her thirties who had been exposed to COVID-19.

The V call is TRBV18, the J call TRBJ1-1, with D possibly being TRBD1 (6 bases). Germline V gene lookup returns CDR1 KGHSH and CDR2 LQKENI. The CDR3 runs to 15 residues. V was trimmed by 3 bases and J by 2 bases, leaving 13 bases between them. Written as DNA, the CDR3 is TGTGCCAGCTCACCTGGGGGCAGACAAAACACTGAAGCTTTCTTT. It specifies CASSPGGRQNTEAFF.

V is TRBV18 and J is TRBJ1-2, with a possible D match to TRBD1 (6 bases). The CDR3 sequence is 15 residues long. V was cut by 3 bases and J by 6 bases, with 17 bases left in between. Looked up from germline, CDR1 is KGHSH and CDR2 is LQKENI. The CDR3 loop is CASSPNQGSQNGYTF. The CDR3 DNA is TGTGCCAGCTCACCTAACCAGGGGAGTCAAAATGGCTACACCTTC.

A word on this clone: The junction departs from germline at one end; a sequencing error may be responsible. The chain uses TRBV7-7 and TRBJ2-6; 8 nucleotides line up with TRBD1. The CDR3 length is 17 residues. Germline-derived CDR1 and CDR2 are SSHAT and FNYEAQ (reference sequence). CDR3 DNA: TGTGCTAGCAGCCCTTCAGGGGGCAACTCTGGGGCCAACGTCCTGACTTTC. Its translation is CASSPSGGNSGANVLTF.

J is TRBJ2-3 and V is TRBV3-1 (or the pseudogene TRBV3-2), with D maybe TRBD2 (6 bases). Germline-derived CDR1 and CDR2 are LGHDT and YNNKEL (reference sequence). CDR3 length: 16 amino acids. The V and J ends lost 0 bases and 6 bases respectively, with 16 bases between them. DNA for the CDR3: TGTGCCAGCAGCCAAGAGGGACTCCGCCTGGGGGATACGCAGTATTTT. Amino acids: CASSQEGLRLGDTQYF.

The chain joins TRBV9 to TRBJ2-1; 7 bases match TRBD1. Germline loops: CDR1 SGDLS, CDR2 YYNGEE. After removal of 4 bases from V and 4 bases from J, the junction contained 8 bases not matched to a gene. The CDR3 loop spans 15 amino acids. The CDR3 DNA sequence: TGTGCCAGCAGCACTTCCGGGACAGCTTACAATGAGCAGTTCTTC. Translated, it gives CASSTSGTAYNEQFF.

The CDR3 region is CASRLDRGGTDTQYF. The CDR3 DNA follows: TGTGCCAGCAGACTGGACAGGGGAGGCACAGATACGCAGTATTTT. V gene TRBV7-2 combines with J gene TRBJ2-3; 9 bases fit TRBD1. Germline CDR1 reads SGHTA; CDR2 reads FQGNSA. CDR3 length: 15 residues. V was clipped by 6 bases and J by 1 base; unmatched bases: 5. Together with reference TRBV7-2 and TRBJ2-3, the CDR3 gives the full variable domain: GAGVSQSPSNKVTEKGKDVELRCDPISGHTALYWYRQSLGQGLEFLIYFQGNSAPDKSGLPSDRFSAERTGGSVSTLTIQRTQQEDSAVYLCASRLDRGGTDTQYFGPGTRLTVL.

The chain couples TRBV4-2 to TRBJ2-7, with 7 bases lining up with TRBD1. Trimming took 6 bases from V and 3 from J; bases not matched to a gene: 5. Per the germline V gene, CDR1 is LGHNA and CDR2 is YNFKEQ. The CDR3 is 13 residues long. CDR3 region: CASRGQASYEQYF. The CDR3 coding sequence is TGTGCCAGCAGAGGACAGGCGAGCTACGAGCAGTACTTC.

The CDR3 DNA follows: TGTGCCAGCAGTCACGGACAGGGCGGTGGCTACACCTTC. Its protein product is CASSHGQGGGYTF. This chain joins TRBV6-5 and TRBJ1-2; TRBD1 matches at 8 bases. From germline, CDR1 is MNHEY and CDR2 SVGAGI. Unmatched junction bases numbered 6, after V lost 5 bases and J lost 7 bases. The CDR3 extends over 13 amino acids.

This rearrangement joins TRBV5-1 to TRBJ2-5; TRBD2 is a possible D gene (6 bases). The CDR3 length is 15 residues. CDR1 SGHRS and CDR2 YFSETQ come from the germline V gene. V lost 0 bases and J 5 bases, leaving 14 bases between the germline ends. CDR3 in DNA: TGCGCCAGCAGCTTGGCCGGGGGAGGCCGGGAGACCCAGTACTTC. It encodes CASSLAGGGRETQYF.

V and J are TRBV2 and TRBJ2-7, with D perhaps matching TRBD1 (6 bases). CDR3 length: 12 residues. Per germline, CDR1 SNHLY and CDR2 FYNNEI. Trimming removed 6 bases at V and 1 base at J, with 7 bases between. The CDR3 region is CASRDRSYEQYF. The CDR3 DNA sequence: TGTGCCAGCAGGGACAGATCCTACGAGCAGTACTTC.

The genes are TRBV7-3 and TRBJ1-3; tentative D call: TRBD1 (6 bases). Germline V gene data show CDR1 as SGHTA and CDR2 as FQGTGA. The germline V and J ends were trimmed by 4 bases and 4 bases, with 17 bases remaining between them. The CDR3 covers 16 residues. CDR3 amino acids: CASSSGRGHPGNTIYF. CDR3 nucleotide sequence: TGTGCCAGCAGCTCTGGTAGGGGACATCCCGGAAACACCATATATTTT.

This chain links TRBV28 with TRBJ2-3; 10 bases fit TRBD1. V was clipped by 6 bases and J by 6 bases; unmatched bases: 6. CDR3 length equals 14 residues. CDR1 is MDHEN and CDR2 is SYDVKM in the germline V gene. DNA for the CDR3: TGTGCCAGCAGACGCCGGACAGGGGGTGATACGCAGTATTTT. Its protein is CASRRRTGGDTQYF.

The rearrangement joins TRBV7-2 to TRBJ1-5; D unclear. V was trimmed by 2 bases and J by 0 bases, leaving 8 bases between them. CDR1 SGHTA and CDR2 FQGNSA come from the germline V gene. The CDR3 runs to 15 residues. The CDR3 DNA reads TGTGCCAGCAGCTTAATCTCAGATAGCAATCAGCCCCAGCATTTT. It translates to CASSLISDSNQPQHF.

The gene calls are TRBV27 and TRBJ2-1; tentatively, D is TRBD2 (6 bases). CDR1 is MNHEY and CDR2 is SMNVEV in the germline V gene (reference sequence). The germline V and J ends were trimmed by 8 bases and 6 bases, with 17 bases remaining between them. The CDR3 contains 14 residues. CDR3 sequence (DNA): TGTGCCAGCTCGAAGGAGGGGATTGGCAATGAGCAGTTCTTC. Translating gives CASSKEGIGNEQFF.

The chain has TRBV3-1 (or the pseudogene TRBV3-2) and TRBJ2-7; 8 bases map to TRBD2. Per the germline V gene, CDR1 is LGHDT and CDR2 is YNNKEL (reference sequence). Unmatched junction bases numbered 14, after V lost 1 base and J lost 3 bases. This CDR3 is built from 18 residues. CDR3 sequence (DNA): TGTGCCAGCAGCCAAGGTCAACGACTAGCGAAAAGGGGCTACGAGCAGTACTTC. Translated: CASSQGQRLAKRGYEQYF.

A single count supports this clone. This rearrangement joins TRBV7-3 to TRBJ2-5; the match to TRBD2 covers 10 bases. V was pared by 5 bases and J by 5 bases, with 11 bases of the junction left unmatched. The CDR3 consists of 16 residues. The germline V gene has CDR1 SGHTA and CDR2 FQGTGA. The CDR3 DNA reads TGTGCCAGCAGCAAAACCTCGCTAGCGGGAGTGGAGACCCAGTACTTC. Translating it yields CASSKTSLAGVETQYF.

V gene TRBV9 combines with J gene TRBJ1-4; D may be TRBD1 (6 bases). This CDR3 contains 14 residues. Germline CDR1 is SGDLS and CDR2 is YYNGEE. Deletions cut 0 bases from V and 8 bases from J, with 11 bases between. The CDR3 here is CASSVDLGAEKLFF. DNA of the CDR3: TGTGCCAGCAGCGTAGACCTGGGGGCGGAAAAACTGTTTTTT. Filled out from reference TRBV9 and TRBJ1-4, the complete variable domain reads DSGVTQTPKHLITATGQRVTLRCSPRSGDLSVYWYQQSLDQGLQFLIQYYNGEERAKGNILERFSAQQFPDLHSELNLSSLELGDSALYFCASSVDLGAEKLFFGSGTQLSVL.

The chain couples TRBV30 to TRBJ1-6; no definite D call. Trimming took 3 bases from V and 7 from J, leaving 7 bases between them. The CDR3 consists of 12 residues. Per germline, CDR1 GTSNPN and CDR2 SVGIG (reference sequence). Here the CDR3 reads CAWRQFNSPLHF. CDR3 DNA sequence: TGTGCCTGGAGACAGTTCAATTCACCCCTCCACTTT.

This chain connects TRBV15 to TRBJ1-5, with 7 bases lining up with TRBD1. Trimming cost V 5 bases and J 1 base; bases outside gene matches: 8. The CDR3 length is 16 residues. The germline V gene encodes CDR1 LNHNV and CDR2 YYDKDF (reference sequence). The CDR3 loop is CATSGVQGISNQPQHF. CDR3 in DNA: TGTGCCACCAGCGGTGTACAGGGGATAAGCAATCAGCCCCAGCATTTT.